This entry concerns a single T cell receptor (beta chain). The antigen is unknown. This CDR3 region has 14 residues. With 0 bases removed from V and 1 base from J, the gap between germline ends came to 6 bases. CDR1 is WNHNN and CDR2 is SYGVQD in the germline V gene (reference sequence). Produced via immunoSEQ multiplex PCR; TCRdb's table is partial and in-frame only. The table lists 180,000 or so clones, roughly 92% of them singletons. The data are from a study of T cell responses to AZD1222 COVID-19 vaccine. Study findings and constraints: Baseline serostatus was positive in only six AZD1222 recipients.

The gene calls are TRBV10-1 and TRBJ2-5, with D hard to call. The receptor comes from an adult who received the AZD1222 COVID-19 vaccine. This specimen was peripheral blood, taken 28 days after the second AZD1222 dose. The DNA of the CDR3 is TGCGCCAGCAGTGAGTCGATTCCCCAAGAGACCCAGTACTTC. It translates to CASSESIPQETQYF.